This TCR beta chain was obtained from a study of blood T cell repertoires in COVID-19. Study at large: Sites in the United States, Italy and Spain provided acute and convalescent COVID-19 samples.

This CDR3 comprises 13 residues. The germline CDR1 and CDR2 sequences are SGHAT and FQNNGV. The V segment lost 4 bases and the J segment 5 bases; nucleotides outside the gene matches: 4. Source study methods: Researchers report that nucleated cell counts were estimated from reference gene primer amplification. Profiled with immunoSEQ multiplex PCR; TCRdb holds only in-frame clones, not every one. V, J and clone size reflect that table, while D and trimming were determined from the DNA. Of around 78,000 clones in the sample, around 74% were seen once. What was sequenced was peripheral blood. V usage is TRBV11-2 and J usage is TRBJ1-1; 7 bases are a match to TRBD1. The clonotype originates from a human donor in a cohort sampled during active COVID-19. The CDR3 sequence is CASSYSGGTEAFF. The CDR3 region has the DNA TGTGCCAGCAGCTACTCAGGGGGGACTGAAGCTTTCTTT. Together with reference TRBV11-2 and TRBJ1-1, the CDR3 gives the full variable domain: EAGVAQSPRYKIIEKRQSVAFWCNPISGHATLYWYQQILGQGPKLLIQFQNNGVVDDSQLPKDRFSAERLKGVDSTLKIQPAKLEDSAVYLCASSYSGGTEAFFGQGTRLTVV.